Detailed here is one T cell receptor beta chain. The antigen is unknown. The data are from a study of T cells after yellow fever vaccination. Whole-study findings and limits: Though it reached lower strength, the secondary response hit its peak faster, day 5 versus 15.

The junction had 2 bases not matched to a gene; V was cut back by 2 bases and J by 4 bases. There are 14 residues in the CDR3. Germline V CDR1 and CDR2: MNHEY, SVGAGI. TCRdb passed the 5' RACE reads through MiXCR, listing each CDR3 protein once. The sample lists 510,000 or so distinct CDR3 sequences, less than 20% seen once, with more than 13% in the top ten. This chain uses TRBV6-5 with TRBJ2-1, with 7 bases matching TRBD1. The receptor's source is a man aged 25 to 40 who received the YFV17D yellow fever vaccine. The specimen comprised PBMCs, sampled 15 days after the yellow fever booster vaccination. The DNA of the CDR3 is TGTGCCAGCAGTTACCTGGGACAGTACAATGAGCAGTTCTTC. It translates to CASSYLGQYNEQFF.